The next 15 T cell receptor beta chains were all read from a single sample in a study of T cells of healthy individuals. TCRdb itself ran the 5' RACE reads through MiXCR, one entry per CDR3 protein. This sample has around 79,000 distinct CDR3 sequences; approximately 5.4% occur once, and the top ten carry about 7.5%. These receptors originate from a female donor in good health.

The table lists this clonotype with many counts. DNA of the CDR3: TGTGCCAGCAGCTTGGTGGGGTCGGGGGAAGCTTTCTTT. Its protein product is CASSLVGSGEAFF. J is TRBJ1-1 and V is TRBV5-6; D ambiguous. CDR1 and CDR2 from the germline V gene are SGHDT and YYEEEE. The ends were cut back, 0 bases at V and 8 bases at J, with 11 bases in the middle. The CDR3 is made up of 13 amino acids.

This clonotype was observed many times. The CDR3 is CASSPAQRNYNEQFF. The CDR3 DNA is TGTGCCAGCTCACCTGCTCAGCGGAATTACAATGAGCAGTTCTTC. This sequence joins TRBV18 and TRBJ2-1, with D perhaps matching TRBD2 (5 bases). CDR1 is KGHSH, CDR2 LQKENI, per germline. The V end was cut by 3 bases, the J end by 4 bases, with 13 bases between. This CDR3 region has 15 residues.

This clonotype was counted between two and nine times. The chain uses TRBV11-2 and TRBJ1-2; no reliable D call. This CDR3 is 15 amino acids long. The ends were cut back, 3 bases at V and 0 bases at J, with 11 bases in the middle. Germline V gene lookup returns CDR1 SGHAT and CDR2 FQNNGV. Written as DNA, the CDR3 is TGTGCCAGCAGCTTCGTCGAAAGACCTAACTATGGCTACACCTTC. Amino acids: CASSFVERPNYGYTF.

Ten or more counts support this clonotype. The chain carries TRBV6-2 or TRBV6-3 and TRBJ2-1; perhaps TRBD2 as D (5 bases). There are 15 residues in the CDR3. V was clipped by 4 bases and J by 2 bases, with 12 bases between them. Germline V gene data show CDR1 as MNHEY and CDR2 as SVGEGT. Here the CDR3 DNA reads TGTGCCAGCAGTTTAACGCGGGTAACCTACAATGAGCAGTTCTTC. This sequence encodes CASSLTRVTYNEQFF.

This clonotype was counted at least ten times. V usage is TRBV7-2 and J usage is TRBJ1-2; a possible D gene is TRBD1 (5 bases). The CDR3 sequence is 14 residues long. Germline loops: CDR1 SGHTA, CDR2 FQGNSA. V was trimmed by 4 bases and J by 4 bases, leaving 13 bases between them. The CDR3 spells CASSSPRDSYGYTF. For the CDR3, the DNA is TGTGCCAGCAGCTCTCCCCGAGACAGCTATGGCTACACCTTC.

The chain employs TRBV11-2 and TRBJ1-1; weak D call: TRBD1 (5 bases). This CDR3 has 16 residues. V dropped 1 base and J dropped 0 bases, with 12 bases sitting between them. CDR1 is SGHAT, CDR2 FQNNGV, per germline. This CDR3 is CASSLAGRGVNTEAFF. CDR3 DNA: TGTGCCAGCAGCTTAGCCGGGAGGGGCGTGAACACTGAAGCTTTCTTT. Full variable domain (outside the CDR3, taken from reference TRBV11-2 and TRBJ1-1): EAGVAQSPRYKIIEKRQSVAFWCNPISGHATLYWYQQILGQGPKLLIQFQNNGVVDDSQLPKDRFSAERLKGVDSTLKIQPAKLEDSAVYLCASSLAGRGVNTEAFFGQGTRLTVV.

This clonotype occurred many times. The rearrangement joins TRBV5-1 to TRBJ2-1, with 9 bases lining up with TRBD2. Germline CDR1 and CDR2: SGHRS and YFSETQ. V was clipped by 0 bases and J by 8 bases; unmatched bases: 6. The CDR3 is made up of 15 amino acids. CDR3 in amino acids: CASSLGLAGSYEQFF. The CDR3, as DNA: TGCGCCAGCAGCTTGGGGCTAGCGGGATCCTATGAGCAGTTCTTC.

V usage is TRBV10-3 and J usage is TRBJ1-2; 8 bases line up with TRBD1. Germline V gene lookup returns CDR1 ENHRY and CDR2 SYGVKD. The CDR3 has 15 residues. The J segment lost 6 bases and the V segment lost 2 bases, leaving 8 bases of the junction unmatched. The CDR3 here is CAISEAGGPENGYTF. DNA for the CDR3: TGTGCCATCAGTGAGGCAGGGGGCCCAGAGAATGGCTACACCTTC.

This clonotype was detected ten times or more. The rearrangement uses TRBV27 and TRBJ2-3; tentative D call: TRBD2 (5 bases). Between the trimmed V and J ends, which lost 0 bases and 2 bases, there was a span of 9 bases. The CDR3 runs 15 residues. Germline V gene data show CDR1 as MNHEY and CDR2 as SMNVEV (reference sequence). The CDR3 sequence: CASSLSRTATDTQYF. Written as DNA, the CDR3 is TGTGCCAGCAGTTTATCCCGGACTGCCACAGATACGCAGTATTTT.

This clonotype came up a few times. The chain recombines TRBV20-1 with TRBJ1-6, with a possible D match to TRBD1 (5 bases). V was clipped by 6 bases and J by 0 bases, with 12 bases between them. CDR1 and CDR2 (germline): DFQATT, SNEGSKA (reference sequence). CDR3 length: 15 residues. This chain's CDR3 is CSAGDRGSYNSPLHF. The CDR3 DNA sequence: TGCAGTGCGGGGGACCGGGGCTCCTATAATTCACCCCTCCACTTT.

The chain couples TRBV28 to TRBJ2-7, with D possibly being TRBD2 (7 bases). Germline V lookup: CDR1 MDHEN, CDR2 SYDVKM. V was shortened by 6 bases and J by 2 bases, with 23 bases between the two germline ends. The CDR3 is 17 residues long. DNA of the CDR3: TGTGCCAGCAGAAGGGGGTTTGGGAGGGAGACAGCCTACGAGCAGTACTTC. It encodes CASRRGFGRETAYEQYF. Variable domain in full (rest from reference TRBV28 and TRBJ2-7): DVKVTQSSRYLVKRTGEKVFLECVQDMDHENMFWYRQDPGLGLRLIYFSYDVKMKEKGDIPEGYSVSREKKERFSLILESASTNQTSMYLCASRRGFGRETAYEQYFGPGTRLTVT.

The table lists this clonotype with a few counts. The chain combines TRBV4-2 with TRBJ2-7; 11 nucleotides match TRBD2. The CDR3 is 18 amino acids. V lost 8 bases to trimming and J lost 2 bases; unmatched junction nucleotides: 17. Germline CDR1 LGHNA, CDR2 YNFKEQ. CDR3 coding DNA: TGTGCCAGCTCACGATCCGGGACTAGCGGAGATTCCGCCTACGAGCAGTACTTC. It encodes CASSRSGTSGDSAYEQYF.

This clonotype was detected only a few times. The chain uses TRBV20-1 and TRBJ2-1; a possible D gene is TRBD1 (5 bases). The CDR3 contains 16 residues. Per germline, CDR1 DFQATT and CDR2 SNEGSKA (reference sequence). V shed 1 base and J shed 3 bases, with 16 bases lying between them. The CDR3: CSARAKGPLNYNEQFF. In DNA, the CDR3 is TGCAGTGCTAGAGCCAAGGGGCCGCTAAACTACAATGAGCAGTTCTTC.

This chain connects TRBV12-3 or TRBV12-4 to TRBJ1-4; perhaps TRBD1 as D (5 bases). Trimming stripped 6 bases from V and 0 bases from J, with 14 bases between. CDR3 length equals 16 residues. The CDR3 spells CASSLGGTATNEKLFF. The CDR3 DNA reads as TGTGCCAGCAGCCTTGGTGGGACTGCAACTAATGAAAAACTGTTTTTT.

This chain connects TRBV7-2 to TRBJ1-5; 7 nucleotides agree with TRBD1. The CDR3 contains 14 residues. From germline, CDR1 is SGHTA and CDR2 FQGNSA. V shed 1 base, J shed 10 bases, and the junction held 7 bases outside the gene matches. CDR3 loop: CASSLDRGGRPQHF. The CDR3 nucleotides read TGTGCCAGCAGCTTAGATAGAGGGGGCAGACCCCAGCATTTT. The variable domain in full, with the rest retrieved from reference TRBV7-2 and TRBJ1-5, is GAGVSQSPSNKVTEKGKDVELRCDPISGHTALYWYRQSLGQGLEFLIYFQGNSAPDKSGLPSDRFSAERTGGSVSTLTIQRTQQEDSAVYLCASSLDRGGRPQHFGDGTRLSIL.